One T cell receptor beta chain is described in this entry. Original data processing: Estimation of nucleated cell counts was performed using reference gene primer amplification. Repertoires were generated with immunoSEQ multiplex PCR, while TCRdb's copy carries only in-frame clones and drops some. That table is the source of V, J and clone size, and D and trimming were worked out from the DNA. This sample carries a few hundred thousand clones, about 83% of them seen once, and the ten largest clones take 9% to 15%. The sample originates from a study of blood T cell repertoires in COVID-19. Overall study: PBMCs, B-cell-depleted T cells, or T cells provided the cDNA or gDNA that made up the material.

This CDR3 is built from 16 residues. Germline CDR1 LGHDT, CDR2 YNNKEL (reference sequence). The V and J ends lost 0 bases and 3 bases respectively, with 9 bases between them. The sequencing input was peripheral blood. The clonotype was recovered from a man older than 75 with acute or convalescent COVID-19. The V and J genes are TRBV3-1 (or the pseudogene TRBV3-2) and TRBJ1-6; the D is unclear. This chain's CDR3 is CASSQDREIYNSPLHF. CDR3 nucleotides: TGTGCCAGCAGCCAAGATCGGGAAATCTATAATTCACCCCTCCACTTT.